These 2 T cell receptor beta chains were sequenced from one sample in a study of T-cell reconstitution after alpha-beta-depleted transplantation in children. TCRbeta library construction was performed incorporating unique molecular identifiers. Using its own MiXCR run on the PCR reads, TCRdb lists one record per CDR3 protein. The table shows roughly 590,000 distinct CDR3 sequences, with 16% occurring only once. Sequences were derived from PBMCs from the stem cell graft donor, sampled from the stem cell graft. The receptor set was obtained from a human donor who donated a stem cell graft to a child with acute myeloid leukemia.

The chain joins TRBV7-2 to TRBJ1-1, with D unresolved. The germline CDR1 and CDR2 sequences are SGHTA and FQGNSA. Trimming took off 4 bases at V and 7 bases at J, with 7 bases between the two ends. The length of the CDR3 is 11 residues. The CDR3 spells CASSSYSEAFF. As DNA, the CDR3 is TGTGCCAGCAGCTCCTACAGTGAAGCTTTCTTT.

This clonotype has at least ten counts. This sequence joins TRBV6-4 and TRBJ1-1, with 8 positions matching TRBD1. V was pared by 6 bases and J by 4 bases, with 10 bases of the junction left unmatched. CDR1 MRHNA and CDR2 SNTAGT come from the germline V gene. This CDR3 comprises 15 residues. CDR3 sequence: CASRTGTGTSTEAFF. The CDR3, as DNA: TGTGCCAGCAGAACCGGGACAGGTACAAGCACTGAAGCTTTCTTT.